The T cell receptor beta chain described here comes from a study of post-analysis software for immune sequencing data. Study at large: Patients had relapsing-remitting, secondary progressive or progressive-relapsing multiple sclerosis; some lacked subtype.

cDNA libraries for TCR beta contained unique molecular identifiers. Via MiXCR, TCRdb re-called the PCR reads, giving one row per CDR3 protein. The sample lists hundreds of thousands of distinct CDR3 sequences; 30% were seen once. About this clonotype itself: The antigen is undetermined.

Overall study findings and caveats: Significantly decreased normalized Chao1 diversity was recorded for multiple sclerosis patients relative to controls.

The source material was blood. This TCR was recovered from a girl aged 5-17 years with multiple sclerosis.

The CDR3 sequence is CASSPDRETYNEQFF. CDR3 in DNA: TGCGCCAGCAGTCCAGACAGGGAGACCTACAATGAGCAGTTCTTC. This chain uses TRBV5-1 with TRBJ2-1, with TRBD1 identical over 7 bases. Germline trimming cut 5 bases from V and 2 bases from J; bases unmatched to any gene: 7. This CDR3 is built from 15 residues. Germline values: CDR1 SGHRS, CDR2 YFSETQ.